This is a list of T cell receptor beta chains from one sample in a study of blood T cell repertoires in COVID-19. The assay was immunoSEQ multiplex PCR, and TCRdb's table has in-frame clones only and misses some. The sample contains around 480,000 clones, about 91% of which appear only once. The sequenced sample was peripheral blood. Receptors were obtained from a woman in her fifties or sixties with COVID-19, enrolled during active disease. CDR3s include the opening cysteine and the closing phenylalanine or tryptophan. Fields, in order: J gene, clone size, V gene, D gene, CDR3 protein. D genes are given only for firm matches. Clone size is not always given. Where it is, it says once, few, many or a class for expanded clones.

J gene: TRBJ2-3
clone size: -
V gene: TRBV2
D gene: TRBD2
CDR3 protein: CASNLAGGADTQYF

J gene: TRBJ2-5
clone size: -
V gene: TRBV28
D gene: TRBD2
CDR3 protein: CASSRGGQETQYF

J gene: TRBJ2-1
clone size: once
V gene: TRBV28
D gene: -
CDR3 protein: CASSAQGTRYNEQFF

J gene: TRBJ2-7
clone size: -
V gene: TRBV30
D gene: -
CDR3 protein: CAWSLAAVGEQYF

J gene: TRBJ1-4
clone size: -
V gene: TRBV29-1
D gene: -
CDR3 protein: CSVEIGGNEKLFF

J gene: TRBJ2-3
clone size: -
V gene: TRBV7-8
D gene: TRBD2
CDR3 protein: CASSPSPAGGTDTQYF

J gene: TRBJ2-1
clone size: -
V gene: TRBV5-1
D gene: TRBD2
CDR3 protein: CASKIWVWTSGVGAYNEQFF

J gene: TRBJ2-5
clone size: -
V gene: TRBV5-6
D gene: TRBD1
CDR3 protein: CASSLGRQGKTQYF

J gene: TRBJ2-2
clone size: -
V gene: TRBV4-2
D gene: TRBD2
CDR3 protein: CASSPLRTSGGENTGELFF

J gene: TRBJ1-2
clone size: -
V gene: TRBV5-4
D gene: -
CDR3 protein: CASTQPGDGGYTF

J gene: TRBJ1-2
clone size: -
V gene: TRBV12-3/TRBV12-4
D gene: -
CDR3 protein: CASRNTRGYTF

J gene: TRBJ1-2
clone size: -
V gene: TRBV19
D gene: -
CDR3 protein: CASMGTDYGYTF

J gene: TRBJ1-1
clone size: -
V gene: TRBV3-1/TRBV3-2
D gene: TRBD1
CDR3 protein: CASSLGQGTEAFF

J gene: TRBJ2-7
clone size: once
V gene: TRBV5-4
D gene: TRBD1
CDR3 protein: CASSLARQGFYEQYF

J gene: TRBJ2-1
clone size: -
V gene: TRBV24-1
D gene: -
CDR3 protein: CATSDPTSSEQFF

J gene: TRBJ1-2
clone size: -
V gene: TRBV29-1
D gene: TRBD1
CDR3 protein: CSVQGENGYTF

J gene: TRBJ2-5
clone size: once
V gene: TRBV18
D gene: TRBD2
CDR3 protein: CASSLGLAGIEETQYF

J gene: TRBJ1-1
clone size: -
V gene: TRBV20-1
D gene: -
CDR3 protein: CSASLVGQGEAFF

J gene: TRBJ2-3
clone size: -
V gene: TRBV9
D gene: -
CDR3 protein: CASSVSGTSSTDTQYF

J gene: TRBJ1-2
clone size: -
V gene: TRBV5-1
D gene: TRBD1
CDR3 protein: CASSLAETGYSGYTF

J gene: TRBJ1-1
clone size: -
V gene: TRBV30
D gene: -
CDR3 protein: CAWNWGGTEAFF

J gene: TRBJ2-3
clone size: -
V gene: TRBV2
D gene: TRBD2
CDR3 protein: CASSEDGGAGDTQYF

J gene: TRBJ1-1
clone size: -
V gene: TRBV13
D gene: -
CDR3 protein: CASSQSTGTEAFF

J gene: TRBJ2-1
clone size: -
V gene: TRBV11-2
D gene: TRBD2
CDR3 protein: CASSLTSGGANEQFF

J gene: TRBJ2-3
clone size: -
V gene: TRBV28
D gene: -
CDR3 protein: CASSSASVRSTDTQYF

J gene: TRBJ1-1
clone size: -
V gene: TRBV5-1
D gene: TRBD1
CDR3 protein: CASSDRVNTEAFF

J gene: TRBJ2-1
clone size: -
V gene: TRBV27
D gene: -
CDR3 protein: CASRVGGAANEQFF

J gene: TRBJ2-6
clone size: -
V gene: TRBV5-1
D gene: -
CDR3 protein: CASSAQGSGANVLTF

J gene: TRBJ2-1
clone size: -
V gene: TRBV27
D gene: TRBD2
CDR3 protein: CASSLVGGGKNEQFF

J gene: TRBJ2-5
clone size: -
V gene: TRBV28
D gene: TRBD2
CDR3 protein: CAISSGGRETQYF

J gene: TRBJ2-2
clone size: -
V gene: TRBV11-2
D gene: -
CDR3 protein: CASGRQVGELFF

J gene: TRBJ1-6
clone size: -
V gene: TRBV10-3
D gene: -
CDR3 protein: CAISDATGTSSYNSPLHF

J gene: TRBJ2-2
clone size: -
V gene: TRBV5-1
D gene: -
CDR3 protein: CASSLTGVQGPSGTGELFF

J gene: TRBJ1-1
clone size: -
V gene: TRBV13
D gene: -
CDR3 protein: CASSLGTLHTEAFF

J gene: TRBJ1-4
clone size: -
V gene: TRBV6-5
D gene: -
CDR3 protein: CASSYRATNEKLFF

J gene: TRBJ1-1
clone size: -
V gene: TRBV5-1
D gene: TRBD1
CDR3 protein: CASSKDRREAFF

J gene: TRBJ2-4
clone size: once
V gene: TRBV6-5
D gene: -
CDR3 protein: CASTKQGDKNIQYF

J gene: TRBJ1-1
clone size: -
V gene: TRBV7-8
D gene: -
CDR3 protein: CASSLAARLMNTEAFF

J gene: TRBJ2-5
clone size: -
V gene: TRBV9
D gene: TRBD2
CDR3 protein: CASSADLSGGGETQYF

J gene: TRBJ2-5
clone size: -
V gene: TRBV6-5
D gene: -
CDR3 protein: CASTSRVGGETQYF

J gene: TRBJ2-3
clone size: -
V gene: TRBV29-1
D gene: TRBD1
CDR3 protein: CSVDSGQGAGWGDTQYF